The next 28 T cell receptor beta chains were all read from a single sample in a study of CD8 T cells in ankylosing spondylitis. These receptors have no known antigen. A single record per CDR3 protein comes from TCRdb applying MiXCR to the 5' RACE reads. Among around 480,000 distinct CDR3 sequences listed, 17% were seen once. Study-level findings and limits: Typical of ankylosing spondylitis blood, it appeared, was a TCR beta motif of eight highly homologous variants.

The specimen was blood, either unsorted or a sorted T cell fraction (not recorded which). The source is a male donor with ankylosing spondylitis.

This clonotype was picked up a small number of times. The chain joins TRBV7-9 to TRBJ1-4; the match to TRBD1 covers 9 bases. J was trimmed by 6 bases and V by 7 bases; bases with no gene match: 6. Per germline, CDR1 SEHNR and CDR2 FQNEAQ (reference sequence). This CDR3 region has 14 residues. CDR3: CASTPGTGYEKLFF. The CDR3 coding sequence is TGTGCCAGCACCCCCGGGACAGGGTATGAAAAACTGTTTTTT.

The chain uses TRBV20-1 and TRBJ1-1; weak D call: TRBD1 (5 bases). CDR1 and CDR2 from the germline V gene are DFQATT and SNEGSKA (reference sequence). Trimming stripped 0 bases from V and 0 bases from J, with 11 bases between. CDR3 length: 15 amino acids. CDR3 sequence (DNA): TGCAGTGCTAGAGAGGCAGGGCGCTTGAACACTGAAGCTTTCTTT. Encoded protein: CSAREAGRLNTEAFF.

This clonotype was observed a few times. The chain recombines TRBV19 with TRBJ1-3; D remains ambiguous. The ends were cut back, 4 bases at V and 4 bases at J, with 5 bases in the middle. Germline V lookup: CDR1 LNHDA, CDR2 SQIVND (reference sequence). This CDR3 spans 12 amino acids. The CDR3 here is CASSSRGNTIYF. CDR3 nucleotides: TGTGCCAGTAGTAGCCGCGGAAACACCATATATTTT.

This clonotype was observed a handful of times. The gene calls are TRBV18 and TRBJ2-5; 7 positions match TRBD1. CDR1 and CDR2 (germline): KGHSH, LQKENI. V shed 6 bases and J 0 bases; nucleotides not matched to a gene: 7. CDR3 length: 15 residues. CDR3 in DNA: TGTGCCAGCTCCCGACAGGGTGGCCACCAAGAGACCCAGTACTTC. Translated: CASSRQGGHQETQYF.

This clonotype was picked up many times. The V call is TRBV5-1, the J call TRBJ2-1, with D perhaps TRBD2 (7 bases). V lost 4 bases and J lost 4, with 18 bases in between. Per germline, CDR1 SGHRS and CDR2 YFSETQ. The CDR3 loop spans 16 amino acids. The CDR3 here is CASSPNGGGRYNEQFF. The CDR3 region has the DNA TGCGCCAGCAGCCCCAACGGCGGGGGCCGATACAATGAGCAGTTCTTC.

This chain uses TRBV6-6 with TRBJ2-3; a possible D gene is TRBD2 (6 bases). Trimming removed 2 bases at V and 6 bases at J, with 9 bases between. CDR3 size: 13 residues. From germline, CDR1 is MNHNY and CDR2 SVGAGI (reference sequence). Here the CDR3 reads CASSYRELDTQYF. The CDR3 DNA sequence: TGTGCCAGCAGTTACCGGGAGTTGGATACGCAGTATTTT.

This clonotype was counted ten times or more. The gene calls are TRBV2 and TRBJ2-1; 10 nucleotides line up with TRBD2. Trimming cost V 7 bases and J 8 bases; bases outside gene matches: 11. Germline loops: CDR1 SNHLY, CDR2 FYNNEI. This CDR3 has 15 amino acids. The CDR3 protein is CASTDRAGGRDEQFF. The CDR3 coding sequence is TGTGCCAGCACTGACAGAGCGGGGGGGCGCGATGAGCAGTTCTTC.

This chain uses TRBV5-1 with TRBJ1-4; D gene ambiguous. Per germline, CDR1 SGHRS and CDR2 YFSETQ. Deletions cut 1 base from V and 5 bases from J, with 6 bases between. This CDR3 is built from 13 residues. CDR3 DNA: TGCGCCAGCAGCTTGCTCGGAAATGAAAAACTGTTTTTT. Translation: CASSLLGNEKLFF.

The CDR3 bases are TGCGCCAGCAGCCGGGACACTTCGAATTCACCCCTCCACTTT. Translation: CASSRDTSNSPLHF. The V and J genes are TRBV4-3 and TRBJ1-6; possibly TRBD1 for D (6 bases). The ends were cut back, 4 bases at V and 7 bases at J, with 11 bases in the middle. This CDR3 is 14 amino acids long. Germline V gene data show CDR1 as LGHNA and CDR2 as YSLEER.

This clonotype was detected a few times. This chain links TRBV24-1 with TRBJ2-1; TRBD2 might be the D (5 bases). The germline gives CDR1 KGHDR, CDR2 SFDVKD. V shed 5 bases and J shed 0 bases, with 13 bases lying between them. CDR3 length: 16 residues. This CDR3 is CATSVEGPSSYNEQFF. The CDR3 DNA reads TGTGCCACCAGTGTTGAGGGTCCGAGCTCCTACAATGAGCAGTTCTTC.

The chain uses TRBV7-2 and TRBJ2-3; TRBD2 aligns across 8 bases. J gave up 1 base and V 5 bases, and 5 bases lay outside the gene matches. The CDR3 has 15 amino acids. Germline CDR1 SGHTA, CDR2 FQGNSA. As DNA, the CDR3 is TGTGCCAGCAGCATGGCGGGGGGACGCACAGATACGCAGTATTTT. Protein: CASSMAGGRTDTQYF.

For this clonotype: Sequence at one end of the junction differs from germline and may be a read error. The J gene is TRBJ1-6, the V gene TRBV12-3 or TRBV12-4, with 7 bases matching TRBD1. The CDR3 contains 19 residues. CDR3 coding DNA: TGTGCCCGCAGTAAGCAGATTCGGCAGGGGGGTCCCTATAATTCACCCCTCTACTTT. As protein: CARSKQIRQGGPYNSPLYF.

The rearrangement joins TRBV4-1 to TRBJ2-1; D possibly corresponds to TRBD2 (5 bases). The ends were cut back, 1 base at V and 6 bases at J, with 16 bases in the middle. Per the germline V gene, CDR1 is MGHRA and CDR2 is YSYEKL. The length of the CDR3 is 16 residues. The CDR3 region is CASSQGLLSGGNEQFF. The CDR3, as DNA: TGCGCCAGCAGCCAAGGTCTTTTGAGCGGCGGCAATGAGCAGTTCTTC.

The chain employs TRBV9 and TRBJ2-1, with D possibly called TRBD1 or TRBD2 (5 bases each). This CDR3 spans 15 amino acids. Trimming removed 4 bases at V and 7 bases at J, with 18 bases between. Germline CDR1 reads SGDLS; CDR2 reads YYNGEE. The CDR3 region has the DNA TGTGCCAGCAGCCCCGGGGCCGAACGGCGGAATGAGCAGTTCTTC. Translation gives CASSPGAERRNEQFF.

This clonotype was observed a few times. The V gene is TRBV5-1, the J gene TRBJ2-6; D is undetermined. V lost 0 bases to trimming and J lost 5 bases, with 9 bases between them. CDR3 length: 15 amino acids. Germline CDR1 and CDR2: SGHRS and YFSETQ. The CDR3 loop reads CASSLEGRRANVLTF. Here the CDR3 DNA reads TGCGCCAGCAGCTTGGAGGGCCGTAGGGCCAACGTCCTGACTTTC.

This clonotype was seen more than once but under ten times. V usage is TRBV7-9 and J usage is TRBJ1-4; TRBD1 might be the D (5 bases). CDR1 is SEHNR and CDR2 is FQNEAQ in the germline V gene (reference sequence). The CDR3 contains 15 residues. Deletions cut 1 base from V and 3 bases from J, with 9 bases between. The CDR3 spells CASSLVQGPNEKLFF. CDR3 coding DNA: TGTGCCAGCAGCTTAGTTCAGGGTCCTAATGAAAAACTGTTTTTT.

This clonotype was observed at least ten times. This chain uses TRBV5-1 with TRBJ2-1, with 12 positions matching TRBD2. Germline-derived CDR1 and CDR2 are SGHRS and YFSETQ. J gave up 8 bases and V 0 bases, and 9 bases lay outside the gene matches. The length of the CDR3 is 17 residues. CDR3 sequence reads: CASSLVRLAGGLDEQFF. As DNA, the CDR3 is TGCGCCAGCAGCTTGGTGAGGCTAGCGGGAGGGCTGGATGAGCAGTTCTTC.

This clonotype was picked up a small number of times. The V and J genes are TRBV18 and TRBJ1-1; D ambiguous. V was pared by 7 bases and J by 2 bases, with 11 bases between. Per germline, CDR1 KGHSH and CDR2 LQKENI. The CDR3 spans 13 residues. This CDR3 reads CASLTGPNTEAFF. Here the CDR3 DNA reads TGTGCCAGCTTGACCGGGCCTAACACTGAAGCTTTCTTT.

This chain connects TRBV2 to TRBJ2-1; 7 positions match TRBD2. This CDR3 spans 15 amino acids. CDR1 SNHLY and CDR2 FYNNEI come from the germline V gene. Trimming cost V 5 bases and J 5 bases; bases outside gene matches: 9. CDR3 protein: CASSTAGLAHNEQFF. DNA for the CDR3: TGTGCCAGCAGTACAGCGGGGTTGGCACACAATGAGCAGTTCTTC.

This clonotype was observed a handful of times. The rearrangement links TRBV18 to TRBJ2-1; 11 bases line up with TRBD2. This CDR3 is 15 amino acids long. CDR1 and CDR2 (germline): KGHSH, LQKENI. After removal of 3 bases from V and 6 bases from J, the junction contained 4 bases not matched to a gene. The CDR3, as DNA: TGTGCCAGCTCACCCCTGACTAGCGGGGCCAATGAGCAGTTCTTC. Translated: CASSPLTSGANEQFF.

The V and J genes are TRBV20-1 and TRBJ2-1, with D possibly being TRBD1 or TRBD2 (5 bases each). CDR1 is DFQATT and CDR2 is SNEGSKA in the germline V gene (reference sequence). The length of the CDR3 is 15 residues. The V gene lost 6 bases and the J gene lost 0 bases, with 15 bases spanning the gap. This chain's CDR3 is CSAETGGSSYNEQFF. The CDR3 region has the DNA TGCAGTGCCGAAACTGGGGGAAGCTCCTACAATGAGCAGTTCTTC.

This clonotype was picked up many times. The genes are TRBV5-1 and TRBJ2-1; D is ambiguous. Trimming shortened V by 4 bases and J by 0 bases, and 11 bases separated the two germline ends. The CDR3 is 15 amino acids. Germline lookup yields CDR1 SGHRS and CDR2 YFSETQ. The CDR3, as DNA: TGCGCCAGCAGCGAGAGGCAGAGCTCCTACAATGAGCAGTTCTTC. Amino acids: CASSERQSSYNEQFF.

The V and J genes are TRBV15 and TRBJ2-5; D unresolved. Germline loops: CDR1 LNHNV, CDR2 YYDKDF (reference sequence). V lost 5 bases to trimming and J lost 7 bases, with 11 bases between them. There are 12 residues in the CDR3. The CDR3 protein is CATSPPLGTQYF. The CDR3, as DNA: TGTGCCACCAGCCCCCCCCTCGGGACCCAGTACTTC.

The genes are TRBV5-1 and TRBJ1-5; unclear D gene. Germline V gene lookup returns CDR1 SGHRS and CDR2 YFSETQ. V was pared by 1 base and J by 0 bases, with 8 bases between. The CDR3 is 15 residues long. The CDR3 spells CASSLSGNSNQPQHF. The DNA of the CDR3 is TGCGCCAGCAGCTTGTCCGGGAATAGCAATCAGCCCCAGCATTTT.

This clonotype has at least ten counts. The CDR3 spells CASSPRGGKLFF. The CDR3, as DNA: TGTGCCAGCTCACCACGGGGGGGGAAACTGTTTTTT. The rearrangement joins TRBV18 to TRBJ1-4, with TRBD1 as a possible D gene (5 bases). The length of the CDR3 is 12 residues. Deletions cut 1 base from V and 11 bases from J, with 8 bases between. Germline loops: CDR1 KGHSH, CDR2 LQKENI.

This clonotype was counted only a few times. V usage is TRBV29-1 and J usage is TRBJ2-6; 9 bases agree with TRBD1. This CDR3 has 16 amino acids. Germline V CDR1 and CDR2: SQVTM, ANQGSEA. V lost 3 bases and J lost 4; bases outside the gene matches: 7. CDR3 residues: CSVENRTGDGANVLTF. The CDR3 nucleotides are TGCAGCGTTGAGAATAGGACAGGGGACGGGGCCAACGTCCTGACTTTC.

This clonotype was counted a few times. This rearrangement joins TRBV20-1 to TRBJ2-3; perhaps D is TRBD1 or TRBD2 (5 bases each). The germline V and J ends were trimmed by 3 bases and 2 bases, with 12 bases remaining between them. Germline V CDR1 and CDR2: DFQATT, SNEGSKA (reference sequence). CDR3 length: 14 residues. The CDR3 sequence is CSARPLGTTDTQYF. The CDR3 bases are TGCAGTGCTAGGCCCCTAGGGACCACAGATACGCAGTATTTT.

This sequence joins TRBV6-2 or TRBV6-3 and TRBJ1-1, with D perhaps matching TRBD1 (6 bases). The V gene's germline CDR1 is MNHEY and CDR2 SVGEGT. V was clipped by 6 bases and J by 4 bases, with 15 bases between them. The CDR3 sequence is 14 residues long. CDR3 DNA sequence: TGTGCCAGCAGCGTACAGGGTCTGGTCACTGAAGCTTTCTTT. As protein: CASSVQGLVTEAFF.